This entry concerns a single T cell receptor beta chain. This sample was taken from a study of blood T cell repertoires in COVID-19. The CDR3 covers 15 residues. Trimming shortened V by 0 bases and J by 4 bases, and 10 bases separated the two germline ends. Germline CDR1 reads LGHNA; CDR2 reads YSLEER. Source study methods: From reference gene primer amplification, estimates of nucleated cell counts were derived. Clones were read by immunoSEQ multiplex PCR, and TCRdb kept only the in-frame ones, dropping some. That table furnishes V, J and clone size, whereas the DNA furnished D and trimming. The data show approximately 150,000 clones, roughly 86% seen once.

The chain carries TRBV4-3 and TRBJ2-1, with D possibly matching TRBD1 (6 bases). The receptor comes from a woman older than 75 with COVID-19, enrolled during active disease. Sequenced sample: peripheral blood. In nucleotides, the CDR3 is TGCGCCAGCAGCCAAGAAAGCGGACAGTACAATGAGCAGTTCTTC. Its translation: CASSQESGQYNEQFF.